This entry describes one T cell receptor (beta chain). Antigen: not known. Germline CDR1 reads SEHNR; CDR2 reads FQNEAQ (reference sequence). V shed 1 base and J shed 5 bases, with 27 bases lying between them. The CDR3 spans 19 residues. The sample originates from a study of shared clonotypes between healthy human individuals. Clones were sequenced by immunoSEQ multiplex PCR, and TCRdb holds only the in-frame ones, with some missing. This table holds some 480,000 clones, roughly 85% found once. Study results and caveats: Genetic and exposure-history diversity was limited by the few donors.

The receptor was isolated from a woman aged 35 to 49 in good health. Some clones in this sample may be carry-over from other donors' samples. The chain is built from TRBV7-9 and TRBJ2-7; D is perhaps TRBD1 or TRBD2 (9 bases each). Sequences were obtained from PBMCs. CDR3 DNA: TGTGCCAGCAGCTTAGGGAGACCCGCGGGGGGGACAGGGTTCCACGAGCAGTACTTC. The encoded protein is CASSLGRPAGGTGFHEQYF.